These 15 T cell receptor beta chains came from one sample sequenced in a study of T cell repertoires in cytomegalovirus infection. TCRdb passed the reads through MiXCR, listing each CDR3 protein once. The table shows about half a million distinct CDR3 sequences, with 33% occurring only once. Their antigens remain unidentified. Sequencing used cultured PBMCs, obtained from culture after CMV antigen stimulation. Every receptor here comes from a human donor in good health (CMV status not recorded). Some clones in this sample may be carry-over from other donors' samples.

This sequence joins TRBV11-2 and TRBJ2-3; tentative D call: TRBD2 (6 bases). CDR3 length equals 14 residues. Per germline, CDR1 SGHAT and CDR2 FQNNGV. Deletions cut 5 bases from V and 2 bases from J, with 11 bases between. The CDR3 coding sequence is TGTGCCAGCAGCGACCGGGACTTCACAGATACGCAGTATTTT. This sequence encodes CASSDRDFTDTQYF.

This clonotype appeared a few times. The rearrangement uses TRBV7-2 and TRBJ2-3, with D hard to call. Trimming cost V 1 base and J 0 bases, with 11 bases left between them. This CDR3 is built from 16 residues. Germline CDR1 is SGHTA and CDR2 is FQGNSA. CDR3 loop: CASSLGPLPSTDTQYF. CDR3 nucleotides: TGTGCCAGCAGCTTAGGACCCCTCCCTAGCACAGATACGCAGTATTTT. Using reference TRBV7-2 and TRBJ2-3 for the parts outside the CDR3, the full variable domain is GAGVSQSPSNKVTEKGKDVELRCDPISGHTALYWYRQSLGQGLEFLIYFQGNSAPDKSGLPSDRFSAERTGGSVSTLTIQRTQQEDSAVYLCASSLGPLPSTDTQYFGPGTRLTVL.

The chain has TRBV5-8 and TRBJ2-5; unclear D gene. Germline CDR1 and CDR2: SGHTS and YDEGEE. V lost 2 bases and J lost 5, with 10 bases in between. The CDR3 extends over 13 amino acids. CDR3 loop: CASSFSPSETQYF. In DNA, the CDR3 is TGTGCCAGCAGCTTTTCGCCTTCGGAGACCCAGTACTTC.

This clonotype was seen more than once but under ten times. This chain links TRBV28 with TRBJ2-5, with no clear D. The CDR3 contains 13 residues. CDR1 MDHEN and CDR2 SYDVKM come from the germline V gene. Trimming removed 8 bases at V and 5 bases at J, with 15 bases between. The CDR3: CASQKEVGETQYF. DNA of the CDR3: TGTGCCAGCCAAAAAGAGGTGGGGGAGACCCAGTACTTC. The full variable domain, in which reference TRBV28 and TRBJ2-5 provide the parts outside the CDR3, is DVKVTQSSRYLVKRTGEKVFLECVQDMDHENMFWYRQDPGLGLRLIYFSYDVKMKEKGDIPEGYSVSREKKERFSLILESASTNQTSMYLCASQKEVGETQYFGPGTRLLVL.

CDR3 sequence (DNA): TGTGCCAGCAGCCAAGCCGGGGTTAGCAATCAGCCCCAGCATTTT. It translates to CASSQAGVSNQPQHF. This chain links TRBV14 with TRBJ1-5, with D uncertain. The CDR3 is made up of 15 amino acids. Germline V gives CDR1 SGHDN, CDR2 FVKESK. V was shortened by 1 base and J by 0 bases, with 7 bases between the two germline ends.

As DNA, the CDR3 is TGTGCCAGCAGCTTAGGGACACTAGCGGGAGCGGGCACCGGGGAGCTGTTTTTT. Its translation is CASSLGTLAGAGTGELFF. This chain links TRBV7-6 with TRBJ2-2; TRBD2 matches at 11 bases. Trimming cost V 1 base and J 4 bases; bases outside gene matches: 8. The CDR3 consists of 18 residues. Germline CDR1 reads SGHVS; CDR2 reads FNYEAQ.

J is TRBJ2-7 and V is TRBV9; D possibly corresponds to TRBD2 (6 bases). Germline V CDR1 and CDR2: SGDLS, YYNGEE. There are 15 residues in the CDR3. The germline V and J ends were trimmed by 0 bases and 4 bases, with 14 bases remaining between them. In DNA, the CDR3 is TGTGCCAGCAGCGTAGGAGCGGGCCGGCTTTACGAGCAGTACTTC. This codes for CASSVGAGRLYEQYF. Looking up the rest from reference TRBV9 and TRBJ2-7 gives the full variable domain: DSGVTQTPKHLITATGQRVTLRCSPRSGDLSVYWYQQSLDQGLQFLIQYYNGEERAKGNILERFSAQQFPDLHSELNLSSLELGDSALYFCASSVGAGRLYEQYFGPGTRLTVT.

CDR3 residues: CASSFKGQSTDTQYF. The CDR3 DNA sequence: TGTGCCAGCAGCTTCAAAGGACAGAGCACAGATACGCAGTATTTT. This chain links TRBV7-3 with TRBJ2-3; D perhaps matches TRBD1 (6 bases). The CDR3 consists of 15 residues. V was trimmed by 3 bases and J by 0 bases, leaving 10 bases between them. Germline CDR1 and CDR2: SGHTA and FQGTGA.

V and J are TRBV7-2 and TRBJ1-3; TRBD1 matches at 7 bases. The V gene's germline CDR1 is SGHTA and CDR2 FQGNSA. The V segment lost 5 bases and the J segment 0 bases; nucleotides outside the gene matches: 10. CDR3 length: 17 amino acids. As DNA, the CDR3 is TGTGCCAGCAGCCCTTCACAGGGGCCATTCTCTGGAAACACCATATATTTT. Protein sequence: CASSPSQGPFSGNTIYF.

J is TRBJ1-2 and V is TRBV27, with 9 bases fitting TRBD1. Germline CDR1 MNHEY, CDR2 SMNVEV (reference sequence). V lost 5 bases to trimming and J lost 0 bases; unmatched junction nucleotides: 10. The CDR3 extends over 17 amino acids. The CDR3 DNA is TGTGCCAGCAGTCCTGGACAGGGGAGGGCCTCTAACTATGGCTACACCTTC. The encoded protein is CASSPGQGRASNYGYTF.

V usage is TRBV24-1 and J usage is TRBJ2-3, with 14 bases fitting TRBD2. V lost 4 bases to trimming and J lost 4 bases; unmatched junction nucleotides: 3. The CDR3 spans 16 residues. Per germline, CDR1 KGHDR and CDR2 SFDVKD. For the CDR3, the DNA is TGTGCCACCAGTGACGGGACTAGCGGGAGTGCAGATACGCAGTATTTT. As protein: CATSDGTSGSADTQYF.

The V and J genes are TRBV7-2 and TRBJ2-3, with 14 bases aligning to TRBD2. J gave up 0 bases and V 3 bases, and 5 bases lay outside the gene matches. The CDR3 loop spans 18 amino acids. Germline V gene data show CDR1 as SGHTA and CDR2 as FQGNSA. For the CDR3, the DNA is TGTGCCAGCAGCTTGAGGACTAGCGGGAGGAGGAGCACAGATACGCAGTATTTT. Amino acids: CASSLRTSGRRSTDTQYF.

This sequence joins TRBV6-5 and TRBJ1-2; D is uncertain. The CDR3 spans 15 residues. V was shortened by 0 bases and J by 4 bases, with 12 bases between the two germline ends. Looked up from germline, CDR1 is MNHEY and CDR2 is SVGAGI. The CDR3 region has the DNA TGTGCCAGCAGTTACTCGATAATGGGTTCCTATGGCTACACCTTC. Its protein product is CASSYSIMGSYGYTF.

The rearrangement uses TRBV7-8 and TRBJ2-7; D gene ambiguous. The V gene lost 2 bases and the J gene lost 2 bases, with 10 bases spanning the gap. The V gene's germline CDR1 is SGHVS and CDR2 FQNEAQ. The CDR3 has 14 amino acids. CDR3 protein: CASSLRAGPYEQYF. CDR3 in DNA: TGTGCCAGCAGCTTAAGGGCCGGACCCTACGAGCAGTACTTC.

This clonotype was seen a few times. The rearrangement uses TRBV19 and TRBJ1-2; 8 nucleotides agree with TRBD1. The germline V gene has CDR1 LNHDA and CDR2 SQIVND (reference sequence). V shed 3 bases, J shed 4 bases, and the junction held 4 bases outside the gene matches. The CDR3 extends over 14 amino acids. This chain's CDR3 is CASSIRGQVYGYTF. The DNA of the CDR3 is TGTGCCAGTAGTATTCGGGGACAGGTCTATGGCTACACCTTC.